The 2 T cell receptor beta chains reported below all come from one sample, sequenced in a study of shared clonotypes between healthy human individuals (dated by TCRdb to about 2020). The library was prepared using the immunoSEQ multiplex PCR assay. This immuneACCESS table, as held by TCRdb, lists in-frame sequences with V and J called but not all clones. Of the missing ones, under half trace to an unresolved V gene in checked studies; the others have no known cause. This sample lists under 750,000 clones; 72% were detected once. Of the sample, over 1.5% falls within the top ten clones. The sequenced sample was memory CD4+ T cells sorted from blood. Explained via the paper, the cell subset or site label denotes: CD45RA-negative fraction. These receptors originate from a woman aged 25 to 39 in good health.

This clone showed up just once. The chain links TRBV10-3 to TRBJ2-5; 7 nucleotides agree with TRBD1. This CDR3 comprises 14 residues. Trimming took 6 bases from V and 0 from J; bases not matched to a gene: 4. Germline CDR1 is ENHRY and CDR2 is SYGVKD. The CDR3 DNA is TGTGCCATCAGAAAAGGGACAGACCAAGAGACCCAGTACTTC. Its protein product is CAIRKGTDQETQYF.

The chain has TRBV6-5 and TRBJ2-5; 8 bases fit TRBD2. V dropped 6 bases and J dropped 4; count of bases not matched to a gene: 10. The germline CDR1 and CDR2 sequences are MNHEY and SVGAGI. There are 15 residues in the CDR3. The CDR3 spells CASRGLAGGGETQYF. In nucleotides, the CDR3 is TGTGCCAGCAGAGGTCTAGCGGGTGGGGGAGAGACCCAGTACTTC.